The 20 T cell receptor beta chains reported below all come from one sample, sequenced in a study of T-cell memory formation after mild COVID-19. TCRdb reanalysed the 5' RACE reads using MiXCR and keeps one entry per CDR3 protein. In the table there are under 400,000 distinct CDR3 sequences, under 25% of which are singletons. Input material: PBMCs or a T cell subset sorted from them (not recorded which). The receptors were gathered from an adult woman who had mild COVID-19 (a few samples of this study predate the infection). Cell type and time point are not known.

The chain joins TRBV29-1 to TRBJ2-7, with 7 bases that match TRBD2. The V segment lost 6 bases and the J segment 0 bases; nucleotides outside the gene matches: 8. The length of the CDR3 is 14 residues. Germline V CDR1 and CDR2: SQVTM, ANQGSEA. As DNA, the CDR3 is TGCAGCGTGGGAGGGGACTGGAGCTCCTACGAGCAGTACTTC. Translating gives CSVGGDWSSYEQYF.

This clonotype was detected a few times. This chain connects TRBV5-1 to TRBJ2-3; no reliable D call. The V end lost 5 bases, the J end lost 0 bases, and 4 bases lay between the germline ends. The CDR3 sequence is 12 residues long. Per germline, CDR1 SGHRS and CDR2 YFSETQ. CDR3 amino acids: CASRRSTDTQYF. The CDR3 region has the DNA TGCGCCAGCAGAAGGAGCACAGATACGCAGTATTTT.

This rearrangement joins TRBV29-1 to TRBJ2-2, with D possibly matching TRBD1 (6 bases). V was cut by 7 bases and J by 2 bases, with 14 bases left in between. Germline assignment: CDR1 SQVTM and CDR2 ANQGSEA. The CDR3 totals 14 residues. The CDR3 protein is CSAEQGFNTGELFF. Here the CDR3 DNA reads TGCAGCGCCGAACAGGGCTTCAACACCGGGGAGCTGTTTTTT.

This clonotype was picked up a small number of times. V is TRBV7-6 and J is TRBJ2-7; D not resolved. CDR1 SGHVS and CDR2 FNYEAQ come from the germline V gene. The CDR3 sequence is 14 residues long. V lost 5 bases and J 7 bases, leaving 18 bases between the germline ends. CDR3 sequence: CASSITGANGEQYF. DNA of the CDR3: TGTGCCAGCAGCATAACCGGAGCCAACGGGGAGCAGTACTTC.

This chain links TRBV11-2 with TRBJ1-4; TRBD1 aligns across 8 bases. This CDR3 spans 16 amino acids. V was clipped by 5 bases and J by 0 bases; unmatched bases: 5. Germline CDR1 SGHAT, CDR2 FQNNGV. The CDR3 is CASSQGQAATNEKLFF. As DNA, the CDR3 is TGTGCCAGCAGCCAGGGACAGGCTGCAACTAATGAAAAACTGTTTTTT. Complete variable domain (other parts from reference TRBV11-2 and TRBJ1-4): EAGVAQSPRYKIIEKRQSVAFWCNPISGHATLYWYQQILGQGPKLLIQFQNNGVVDDSQLPKDRFSAERLKGVDSTLKIQPAKLEDSAVYLCASSQGQAATNEKLFFGSGTQLSVL.

This clonotype was observed a few times. This sequence joins TRBV7-9 and TRBJ1-5; D is perhaps TRBD1 (5 bases). The CDR3 runs 14 residues. The V end was cut by 8 bases, the J end by 1 base, with 12 bases between. Looked up from germline, CDR1 is SEHNR and CDR2 is FQNEAQ (reference sequence). CDR3 loop: CASGGTGSNQPQHF. The CDR3 nucleotides are TGTGCCAGCGGAGGGACGGGAAGCAATCAGCCCCAGCATTTT.

This chain joins TRBV15 and TRBJ1-1, with D unclear. The CDR3 spans 13 residues. V gave up 8 bases and J gave up 1 base, with 11 bases separating them. CDR1 is LNHNV and CDR2 is YYDKDF in the germline V gene (reference sequence). The CDR3 nucleotides read TGTGCCACCGGCGCCGTGACGAACACTGAAGCTTTCTTT. Translation gives CATGAVTNTEAFF.

The chain combines TRBV21-1 with TRBJ2-7; whether TRBD2, the table's D call, matches the DNA was not checked. TRBV21-1 is shown as a pseudogene. The CDR3 length is 16 residues. The CDR3 DNA reads as TGTGCCAGCAGCACCCCTAATCGCCGGGGCCGTCGACGCGGGTACTTC. It translates to CASSTPNRRGRRRGYF.

This clonotype was observed a handful of times. The CDR3 DNA reads as TGTGCCAGCAGGTACACAGGGATGAACACTGAAGCTTTCTTT. It translates to CASRYTGMNTEAFF. The chain couples TRBV6-5 to TRBJ1-1; the D gene is possibly TRBD1 (6 bases). V gave up 6 bases and J gave up 0 bases, with 11 bases separating them. The CDR3 runs to 14 residues. Looked up from germline, CDR1 is MNHEY and CDR2 is SVGAGI.

V and J are TRBV7-9 and TRBJ2-1; D is possibly TRBD2 (6 bases). The CDR3 consists of 12 residues. CDR1 and CDR2 (germline): SEHNR, FQNEAQ (reference sequence). Trimming removed 6 bases at V and 5 bases at J, with 8 bases between. CDR3 sequence (DNA): TGTGCCAGCAGGGAGGGACACAATGAGCAGTTCTTC. Its translation is CASREGHNEQFF.

V and J are TRBV5-1 and TRBJ2-1; D is undetermined. The V gene lost 1 base and the J gene lost 0 bases, with 8 bases spanning the gap. Germline-derived CDR1 and CDR2 are SGHRS and YFSETQ. The CDR3 contains 15 residues. The CDR3 sequence: CASSLRTDSYNEQFF. The CDR3 DNA reads as TGCGCCAGCAGCTTGAGGACGGACTCCTACAATGAGCAGTTCTTC.

In its sample, this clonotype was seen many times. The gene calls are TRBV12-3 or TRBV12-4 and TRBJ2-1; the match to TRBD2 covers 9 bases. The CDR3 has 14 residues. V lost 3 bases, J lost 9 bases, and 6 bases stayed unmatched. CDR3 sequence: CASSLLAGMGEQFF. CDR3 DNA: TGTGCCAGCAGTTTGCTAGCGGGAATGGGTGAGCAGTTCTTC.

This clonotype was counted only a few times. The chain carries TRBV12-3 or TRBV12-4 and TRBJ2-4, with D tentatively TRBD1 or TRBD2 (7 bases each). V lost 4 bases and J lost 9, with 13 bases in between. The CDR3 extends over 13 amino acids. The CDR3 is CASSSSRGGIQYF. The CDR3 coding sequence is TGTGCCAGCAGTTCCTCCAGGGGGGGCATTCAGTACTTC.

This clonotype came up a few times. The chain employs TRBV4-2 and TRBJ1-1; 7 nucleotides align to TRBD1. Germline trimming cut 1 base from V and 0 bases from J; bases unmatched to any gene: 5. Germline CDR1 is LGHNA and CDR2 is YNFKEQ. There are 16 residues in the CDR3. CDR3: CASSQGGGQMNTEAFF. Written as DNA, the CDR3 is TGTGCCAGCAGCCAAGGTGGGGGACAGATGAACACTGAAGCTTTCTTT.

This clonotype came up a few times. This sequence joins TRBV20-1 and TRBJ1-5, with TRBD1 identical over 11 bases. The germline V gene has CDR1 DFQATT and CDR2 SNEGSKA (reference sequence). Trimming cost V 1 base and J 7 bases; bases outside gene matches: 9. This CDR3 is built from 16 residues. CDR3 residues: CSARAPTGTGGQPQHF. As DNA, the CDR3 is TGCAGTGCTAGAGCCCCAACCGGGACAGGGGGGCAGCCCCAGCATTTT.

Here the CDR3 DNA reads TGTGCCAGCAGCTTAGCGCGAGGGGGCAATGAGCAGTTCTTC. It is translated as CASSLARGGNEQFF. J is TRBJ2-1 and V is TRBV11-1; TRBD1 might be the D (6 bases). V dropped 0 bases and J dropped 6 bases, with 9 bases sitting between them. The germline V gene has CDR1 SGHAT and CDR2 FQDESV (reference sequence). The CDR3 is 14 residues long. Drawing the rest from reference TRBV11-1 and TRBJ2-1, the complete variable domain is EAEVAQSPRYKITEKSQAVAFWCDPISGHATLYWYRQILGQGPELLVQFQDESVVDDSQLPKDRFSAERLKGVDSTLKIQPAELGDSAMYLCASSLARGGNEQFFGPGTRLTVL.

In DNA, the CDR3 is TGTGCCAGCAGCTTAGTGGGAACCTCTGGGGCCAACGTCCTGACTTTC. It specifies CASSLVGTSGANVLTF. The rearrangement uses TRBV7-2 and TRBJ2-6; no definite D call. Trimming removed 1 base at V and 0 bases at J, with 7 bases between. The V gene's germline CDR1 is SGHTA and CDR2 FQGNSA. The CDR3 runs 16 residues. Using reference TRBV7-2 and TRBJ2-6 for the parts outside the CDR3, the full variable domain is GAGVSQSPSNKVTEKGKDVELRCDPISGHTALYWYRQSLGQGLEFLIYFQGNSAPDKSGLPSDRFSAERTGGSVSTLTIQRTQQEDSAVYLCASSLVGTSGANVLTFGAGSRLTVL.

The chain uses TRBV29-1 and TRBJ2-1; TRBD1 matches 9 bases. CDR1 is SQVTM and CDR2 is ANQGSEA in the germline V gene. The CDR3 length is 15 residues. J gave up 0 bases and V 7 bases, and 7 bases lay outside the gene matches. The CDR3 spells CSEQGAYGSYNEQFF. CDR3 DNA sequence: TGCAGCGAACAGGGGGCATACGGCTCCTACAATGAGCAGTTCTTC.

This clonotype has only a few counts. The rearrangement uses TRBV6-1 and TRBJ1-6; 7 positions agree with TRBD1. This CDR3 is 16 amino acids long. Per the germline V gene, CDR1 is MNHNS and CDR2 is SASEGT. Losses at the gene ends were 2 bases for V and 7 bases for J; bases not matched to a gene: 8. CDR3 amino acids: CASSERDRAFNSPLHF. The CDR3 nucleotides are TGTGCCAGCAGTGAAAGGGACAGAGCATTCAATTCACCCCTCCACTTT.

This clonotype showed up just a few times. The chain employs TRBV4-1 and TRBJ2-7; D is ambiguous. Trimming left V 1 base short and J 3 bases short, with 10 bases between. Germline loops: CDR1 MGHRA, CDR2 YSYEKL. This CDR3 is built from 14 residues. CDR3 DNA sequence: TGCGCCAGCAGCCAAGTAGTCCAGAGCTACGAGCAGTACTTC. Residues: CASSQVVQSYEQYF.